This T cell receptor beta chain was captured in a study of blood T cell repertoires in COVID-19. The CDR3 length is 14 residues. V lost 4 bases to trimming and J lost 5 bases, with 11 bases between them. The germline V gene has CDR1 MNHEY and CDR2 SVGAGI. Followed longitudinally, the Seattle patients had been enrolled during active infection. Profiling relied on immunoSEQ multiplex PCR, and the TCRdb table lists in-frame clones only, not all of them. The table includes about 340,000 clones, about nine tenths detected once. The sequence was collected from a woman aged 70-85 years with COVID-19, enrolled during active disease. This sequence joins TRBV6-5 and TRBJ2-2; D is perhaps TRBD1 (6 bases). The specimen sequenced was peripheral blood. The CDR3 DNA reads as TGTGCCAGCAGTTTAGGGGGACGTACCGGGGAGCTGTTTTTT. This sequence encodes CASSLGGRTGELFF.